A single sample gave rise to the 4 T cell receptor beta chains below, sequenced in a study of OX40 agonist ivuxolimab in advanced cancers. Repertoires were generated with immunoSEQ multiplex PCR, while TCRdb's copy carries only in-frame clones and drops some. The profile covers about 50,000 clones, with 82% appearing a single time and over 1.1% taken by the ten largest. The source material was CD4+ or CD8+ T cells sorted from blood, sampled in a trial of the OX40 agonist ivuxolimab. These receptors all come from an adult with an advanced solid tumor such as melanoma, head and neck, liver or kidney cancer.

This chain uses TRBV13 with TRBJ2-4, with D tentatively TRBD2 (5 bases). V was cut by 1 base and J by 6 bases, with 10 bases left in between. Germline CDR1 PRHDT, CDR2 FYEKMQ (reference sequence). The CDR3 loop spans 14 amino acids. DNA for the CDR3: TGTGCCAGCAGCTTAGAACGGAGGTTAAACATTCAGTACTTC. It yields the protein CASSLERRLNIQYF. The variable domain in full, completed from reference TRBV13 and TRBJ2-4, reads AAGVIQSPRHLIKEKRETATLKCYPIPRHDTVYWYQQGPGQDPQFLISFYEKMQSDKGSIPDRFSAQQFSDYHSELNMSSLELGDSALYFCASSLERRLNIQYFGAGTRLSVL.

The rearrangement uses TRBV30 and TRBJ1-5; D gene ambiguous. This CDR3 has 13 amino acids. With 1 base removed from V and 4 bases from J, the gap between germline ends came to 8 bases. Germline CDR1 and CDR2: GTSNPN and SVGIG (reference sequence). CDR3 bases: TGTGCCTGGAGTGAACGGGAGAATCAGCCCCAGCATTTT. It is translated as CAWSERENQPQHF.

This clone was counted only a few times. CDR3 bases: TGTGCCAGCAGCGTAGGGACAGGGGAAAATTCACCCCTCCACTTT. Translating it yields CASSVGTGENSPLHF. The chain recombines TRBV9 with TRBJ1-6; 9 bases fit TRBD1. Losses at the gene ends were 0 bases for V and 7 bases for J; bases not matched to a gene: 2. The germline V gene has CDR1 SGDLS and CDR2 YYNGEE. The length of the CDR3 is 15 residues.

This sequence joins TRBV5-4 and TRBJ1-3; 8 nucleotides match TRBD1. With 4 bases clipped from V and 0 bases from J, the junction kept 6 bases outside the gene matches. Germline lookup yields CDR1 SGHNT and CDR2 YYREEE (reference sequence). The CDR3 sequence is 16 residues long. CDR3 protein: CASSRRTGYSGNTIYF. The CDR3 DNA reads as TGTGCCAGCAGCCGAAGGACAGGGTACTCTGGAAACACCATATATTTT.